The sequence of this T cell receptor beta chain was determined in a study of early T cells in non-severe SARS-CoV-2 infection. From the 5' RACE reads, TCRdb called clonotypes with MiXCR, one entry per CDR3 protein. Of tens of thousands of distinct CDR3 sequences in the sample, about 6.3% were seen once. The length of the CDR3 is 13 residues. The V and J ends lost 6 bases and 9 bases respectively, with 16 bases between them. In germline, CDR1 is MNHNY, CDR2 SVGAGI (reference sequence). The chain is built from TRBV6-6 and TRBJ2-3, with a tentative D call TRBD1 (6 bases). This TCR was recovered from an adult who was a healthcare worker with PCR-confirmed SARS-CoV-2 infection or an uninfected control (not recorded which). The sample taken for sequencing was whole blood. The CDR3 DNA reads TGTGCCAGCAGCCCAGGGGCCTTTGTGACGCAGTATTTT. It specifies CASSPGAFVTQYF.